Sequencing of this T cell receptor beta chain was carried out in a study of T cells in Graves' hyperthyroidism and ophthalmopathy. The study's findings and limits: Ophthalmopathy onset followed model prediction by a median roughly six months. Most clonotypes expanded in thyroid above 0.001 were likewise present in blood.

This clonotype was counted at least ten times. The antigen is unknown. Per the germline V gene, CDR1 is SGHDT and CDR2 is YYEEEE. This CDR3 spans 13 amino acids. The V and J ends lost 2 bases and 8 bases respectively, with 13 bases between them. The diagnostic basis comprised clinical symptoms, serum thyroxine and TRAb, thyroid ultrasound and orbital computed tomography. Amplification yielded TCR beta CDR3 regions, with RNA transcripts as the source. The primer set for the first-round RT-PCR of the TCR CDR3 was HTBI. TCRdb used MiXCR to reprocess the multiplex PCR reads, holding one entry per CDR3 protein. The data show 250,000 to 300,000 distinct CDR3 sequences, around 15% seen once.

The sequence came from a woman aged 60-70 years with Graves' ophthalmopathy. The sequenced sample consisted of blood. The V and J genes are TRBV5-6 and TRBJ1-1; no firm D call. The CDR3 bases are TGTGCCAGCAGCTTTTCAGATGGGCGGGAAGCTTTCTTT. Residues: CASSFSDGREAFF. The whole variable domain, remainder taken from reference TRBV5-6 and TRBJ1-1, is DAGVTQSPTHLIKTRGQQVTLRCSPKSGHDTVSWYQQALGQGPQFIFQYYEEEERQRGNFPDRFSGHQFPNYSSELNVNALLLGDSALYLCASSFSDGREAFFGQGTRLTVV.